This T cell receptor beta chain came from a study of cytomegalovirus exposure and HLA in healthy donors. Study results and caveats: For cytomegalovirus status, the classifier reportedly gave diagnoses with high specificity and sensitivity. Other equally common chains were less clonally expanded than HLA-associated TCR beta chains, a later analysis showed.

60 Vbeta and 13 Jbeta primers were used in PCR. Per the study methods: The count from a later analysis was some 80 million unique TCR beta chains, some 10 million of them shared. This table comes from immunoSEQ multiplex PCR, and its TCRdb copy is limited to in-frame clones, with some not included. V, J and clone size were drawn from that table, and D and trimming were deduced from the DNA. The sample lists some 85,000 clones; roughly 83% were seen once. The V and J ends lost 0 bases and 7 bases, in that order; junction bases with no gene match: 4. CDR3 length: 15 amino acids. The germline V gene encodes CDR1 SGHNT and CDR2 YYREEE (reference sequence). As to this clone: Its antigen remains unknown.

This chain links TRBV5-4 with TRBJ2-3; TRBD1 aligns across 11 bases. The sequence came from a young man in good health and CMV-seronegative. Material: PBMCs. The CDR3 region is CASSLGTGGGNTQYF. CDR3 nucleotides: TGTGCCAGCAGCTTGGGGACAGGGGGCGGGAATACGCAGTATTTT.